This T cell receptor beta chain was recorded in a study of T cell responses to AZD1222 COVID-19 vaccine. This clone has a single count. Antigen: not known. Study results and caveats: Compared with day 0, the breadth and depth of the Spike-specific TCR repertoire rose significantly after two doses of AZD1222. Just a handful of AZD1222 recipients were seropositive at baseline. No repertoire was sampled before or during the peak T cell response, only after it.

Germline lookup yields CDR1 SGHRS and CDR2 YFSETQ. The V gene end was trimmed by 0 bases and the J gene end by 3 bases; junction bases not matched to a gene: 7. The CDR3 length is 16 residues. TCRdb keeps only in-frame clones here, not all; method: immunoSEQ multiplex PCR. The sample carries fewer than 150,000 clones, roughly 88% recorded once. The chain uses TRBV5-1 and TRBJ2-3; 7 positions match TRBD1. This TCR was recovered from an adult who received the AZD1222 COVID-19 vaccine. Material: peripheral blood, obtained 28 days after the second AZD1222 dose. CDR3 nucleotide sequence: TGCGCCAGCAGCTTGGAAGGGAGACAGGGTACAGATACGCAGTATTTT. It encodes CASSLEGRQGTDTQYF. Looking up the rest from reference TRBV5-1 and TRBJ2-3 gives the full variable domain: KAGVTQTPRYLIKTRGQQVTLSCSPISGHRSVSWYQQTPGQGLQFLFEYFSETQRNKGNFPGRFSGRQFSNSRSEMNVSTLELGDSALYLCASSLEGRQGTDTQYFGPGTRLTVL.